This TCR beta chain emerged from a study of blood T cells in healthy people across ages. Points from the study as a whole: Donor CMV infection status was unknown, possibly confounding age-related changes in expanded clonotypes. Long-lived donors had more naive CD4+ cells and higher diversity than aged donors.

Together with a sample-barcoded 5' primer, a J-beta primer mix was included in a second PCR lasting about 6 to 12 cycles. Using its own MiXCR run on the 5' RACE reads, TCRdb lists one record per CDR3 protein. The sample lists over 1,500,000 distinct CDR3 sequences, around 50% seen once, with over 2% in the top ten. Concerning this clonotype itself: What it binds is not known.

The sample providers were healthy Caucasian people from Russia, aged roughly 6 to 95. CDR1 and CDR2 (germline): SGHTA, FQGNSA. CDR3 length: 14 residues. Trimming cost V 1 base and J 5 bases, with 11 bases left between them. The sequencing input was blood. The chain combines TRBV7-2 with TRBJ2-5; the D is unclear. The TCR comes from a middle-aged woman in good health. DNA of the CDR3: TGTGCCAGCAGCTTAGGGTCGGGTTCCGAGACCCAGTACTTC. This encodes CASSLGSGSETQYF.